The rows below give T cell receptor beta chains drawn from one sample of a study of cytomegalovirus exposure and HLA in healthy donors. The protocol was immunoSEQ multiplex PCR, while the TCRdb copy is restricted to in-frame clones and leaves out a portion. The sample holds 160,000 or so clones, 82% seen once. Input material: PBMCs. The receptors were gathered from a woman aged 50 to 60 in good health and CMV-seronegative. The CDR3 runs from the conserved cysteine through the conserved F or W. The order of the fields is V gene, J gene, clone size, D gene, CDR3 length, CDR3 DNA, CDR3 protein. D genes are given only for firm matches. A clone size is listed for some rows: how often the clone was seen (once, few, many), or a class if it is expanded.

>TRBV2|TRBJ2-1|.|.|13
TGTGCCAGCCGGGACAAAACTTACAATGAGCAGTTCTTC
CASRDKTYNEQFF
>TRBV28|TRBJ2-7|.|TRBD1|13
TGTGCCAGCAGTCGGGACAGGTACTACGAGCAGTACTTC
CASSRDRYYEQYF
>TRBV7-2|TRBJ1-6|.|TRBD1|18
TGTGCCAGCAGCAGGGACGGGACAGCCAATTTTTATAATTCACCCCTCCACTTT
CASSRDGTANFYNSPLHF
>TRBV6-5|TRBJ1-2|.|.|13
TGTGCCAGCAGTTATCAGGGTGACTATGGCTACACCTTC
CASSYQGDYGYTF
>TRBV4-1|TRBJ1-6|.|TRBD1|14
TGCGCCAGCAGCCAAGGACAGGGGGAATCACCCCTCCACTTT
CASSQGQGESPLHF
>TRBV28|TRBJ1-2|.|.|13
TGTGCCAGCAGTTTAACGGGGTACTATGGCTACACCTTC
CASSLTGYYGYTF
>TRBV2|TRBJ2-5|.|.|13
TGTGCCAGCAGTGGGGGGGTACAAGAGACCCAGTACTTC
CASSGGVQETQYF
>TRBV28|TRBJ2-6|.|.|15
TGTGCCAGCAGTTTAGGCCTCTCTGGGGCCAACGTCCTGACTTTC
CASSLGLSGANVLTF
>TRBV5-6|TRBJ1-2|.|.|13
TGTGCCAGCACCAAAGAAGGGGTCTATGGCTACACCTTC
CASTKEGVYGYTF
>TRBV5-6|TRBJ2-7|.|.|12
TGTGCCAGCAGCAAGCTAAGTCGGGAGCAGTACTTC
CASSKLSREQYF
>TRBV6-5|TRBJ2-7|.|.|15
TGTGCCAGCACTAAGAGGGAGACGATCGGCTACGAGCAGTACTTC
CASTKRETIGYEQYF
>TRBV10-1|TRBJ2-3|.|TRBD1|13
TGCGCCACCGGACAGGGGGAGGCAGATACGCAGTATTTT
CATGQGEADTQYF
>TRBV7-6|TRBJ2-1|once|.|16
TGTGCCAGCAGCTTAATGACGGGGTCATCCTACAATGAGCAGTTCTTC
CASSLMTGSSYNEQFF
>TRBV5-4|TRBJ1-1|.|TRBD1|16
TGTGCCAGCAGCTTAACCGGGACAGGGGCGCTAAGGGGGGCTTTCTTT
CASSLTGTGALRGAFF
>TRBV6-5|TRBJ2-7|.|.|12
TGTGCCAGCAGTTACTCAACGGGGATAGTTCACTTC
CASSYSTGIVHF
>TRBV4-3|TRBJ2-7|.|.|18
TGCGCCAGCAGCCAAGACTCTTCCTGGGGACCGGGGGTATACGAGCAGTACTTC
CASSQDSSWGPGVYEQYF
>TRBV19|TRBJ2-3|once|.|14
TGTGCCAGTAGTCTACGCCGCGGCACAGATACGCAGTATTTT
CASSLRRGTDTQYF
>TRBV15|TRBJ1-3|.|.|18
TGTGCCACCAGCAGAGATATCCCCTCGGCGGCAGCTGGAAACACCATATATTTT
CATSRDIPSAAAGNTIYF
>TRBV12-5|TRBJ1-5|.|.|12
TGTGCTAGTGGCCCTGACAGGTACGCTACGCATTTT
CASGPDRYATHF
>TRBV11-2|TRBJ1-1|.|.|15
TGTGCCAGCAGCTCGGTTCACTATTCCACCACTGAAGCTTTCTTT
CASSSVHYSTTEAFF
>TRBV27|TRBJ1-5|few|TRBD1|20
TGTGCCAGCAGTCCCCGCACTCAAAGGGGGCAGATTTATAGCAATCAGCCCCAGCATTTT
CASSPRTQRGQIYSNQPQHF
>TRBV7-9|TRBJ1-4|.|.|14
TGTGCCAGCAGCCCCAGGGTCTCTAATGAAAAACTGTTTTTT
CASSPRVSNEKLFF
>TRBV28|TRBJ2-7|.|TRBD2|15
TGTGCCAGCAGCACACTAGCGGGGGGCACCTACGAGCAGTACTTC
CASSTLAGGTYEQYF